This entry features one T cell receptor (beta chain) sequence. The target antigen is unknown. TCRdb keeps only in-frame clones here, not all; method: immunoSEQ multiplex PCR. The data contain about 88,000 clones, approximately 90% of them singletons. The data belong to a study of T cell responses to AZD1222 COVID-19 vaccine. Points from the study as a whole: Along spike, vaccine-associated CD4 TCRs were found throughout, with dominance at 160-218 and 743-854. White British donors predominated, females outnumbered males, and clonal diversity was possibly underestimated.

The material sequenced was peripheral blood, taken on day 0 of AZD1222 vaccination. This clonotype was obtained from an adult in good health.

The CDR3 reads CASSVGGSGSGNTIYF. The CDR3 DNA is TGTGCCAGCAGCGTAGGTGGGTCTGGCTCTGGAAACACCATATATTTT. The V and J genes are TRBV9 and TRBJ1-3; D remains unclear. The CDR3 runs to 16 residues. Germline V CDR1 and CDR2: SGDLS, YYNGEE. The V end lost 0 bases, the J end lost 0 bases, and 10 bases lay between the germline ends.